Included here is one T cell receptor (beta chain) sequence, with context. Its target is not known. The source of the sample is a study of T cell responses to AZD1222 COVID-19 vaccine. Sequenced by immunoSEQ multiplex PCR; TCRdb stores in-frame clones only, minus some. The table includes roughly 180,000 clones, about nine tenths detected once. From germline, CDR1 is MDHEN and CDR2 SYDVKM. This CDR3 is 15 amino acids long. J lost 3 bases, V lost 4 bases, and 8 bases had no gene match. Findings and limits, study-wide: Unmutated variant regions are reportedly targeted by nearly half of spike-specific TCRs. Most donors were white British and more were female, and clonal diversity was possibly underestimated. Repertoires were obtained solely post-peak T cell response.

The V call is TRBV28, the J call TRBJ2-7; 8 nucleotides match TRBD1. The source was peripheral blood, collected 28 days after the second AZD1222 dose. This TCR derives from an adult who received the AZD1222 COVID-19 vaccine. This CDR3 is CASSSQGAPGYEQYF. For the CDR3, the DNA is TGTGCCAGCAGTTCTCAGGGGGCCCCTGGCTACGAGCAGTACTTC.